Listed below are T cell receptor beta chains from one sample, sequenced in a study of graft-versus-host responses after intestinal transplantation. Measured with immunoSEQ multiplex PCR; TCRdb has only the in-frame clones, and not every one. Of about 110,000 clones detected, approximately 93% appear once; the ten largest clones hold 1% to 1.5%. Their antigen targets remain unknown. The sample here was unstimulated CD8+ T cells sorted from spleen or lymph node cells, taken before transplant. These receptor sequences come from a human donor who was the organ donor for an intestinal transplant. Each CDR3 is given with its conserved first and last residue. The D gene is left open where the match is weak. A clone size is listed for some rows: how often the clone was seen (once, few, many), or a class if it is expanded.

V,size,J,D,CDR3,DNA
TRBV7-2,.,TRBJ2-3,TRBD1,CASSPQGATDTQYF,TGTGCCAGCAGCCCCCAGGGGGCGACAGATACGCAGTATTTT
TRBV5-6,.,TRBJ1-2,TRBD1,CASSTGTVYGYTF,TGTGCCAGCAGCACCGGGACAGTCTATGGCTACACCTTC
TRBV5-4,.,TRBJ1-1,.,CASSLGSTEAFF,TGTGCCAGCAGCCTGGGGAGCACTGAAGCTTTCTTT
TRBV2,.,TRBJ2-7,.,CASSDFPGAYEQYF,TGTGCCAGCAGTGATTTCCCAGGGGCGTACGAGCAGTACTTC
TRBV10-3,.,TRBJ2-7,.,CAISESMGSYEQYF,TGTGCCATCAGTGAGTCAATGGGGTCCTACGAGCAGTACTTC
TRBV7-9,.,TRBJ2-5,.,CASSLGPETQYF,TGTGCCAGCAGCTTAGGGCCAGAGACCCAGTACTTC
TRBV19,.,TRBJ1-1,.,CASSIGRDQSRSAEAFF,TGTGCCAGTAGTATAGGTAGGGACCAATCGCGCAGCGCTGAAGCTTTCTTT
TRBV27,.,TRBJ1-2,.,CASSIPGRRYYGYTF,TGTGCCAGCAGTATCCCCGGGAGGAGGTACTATGGCTACACCTTC
TRBV5-1,.,TRBJ2-2,TRBD2,CASSGGLAGGPELFF,TGCGCCAGCAGCGGCGGACTAGCGGGAGGGCCCGAGCTGTTTTTT
TRBV10-1,once,TRBJ2-3,.,CASSDSVGTDTQYF,TGCGCCAGCAGTGATAGCGTTGGCACAGATACGCAGTATTTT
TRBV28,once,TRBJ2-7,.,CASSFTRIYEQYF,TGTGCCAGCAGTTTTACTAGGATCTACGAGCAGTACTTC
TRBV27,.,TRBJ2-1,TRBD2,CASSLSIQLAGGLNNEQFF,TGTGCCAGCAGTTTATCGATACAACTAGCGGGAGGTCTAAACAATGAGCAGTTCTTC
TRBV28,.,TRBJ1-5,.,CASSPRGQPQHF,TGTGCCAGCAGTCCTAGAGGACAGCCCCAGCATTTT
TRBV9,.,TRBJ2-5,.,CASSVDQRQETQYF,TGTGCCAGCAGCGTAGATCAGCGGCAAGAGACCCAGTACTTC
TRBV20-1,.,TRBJ2-7,.,CSVPTYREQYF,TGCAGTGTCCCGACGTATAGGGAGCAGTACTTC
TRBV9,.,TRBJ2-2,.,CASSVAGVITGELFF,TGTGCCAGCAGCGTAGCGGGAGTGATAACCGGGGAGCTGTTTTTT
TRBV18,.,TRBJ2-1,TRBD1,CASSPPDRPQGVDEQFF,TGTGCCAGCTCCCCACCGGACAGGCCTCAGGGGGTAGATGAGCAGTTCTTC
TRBV28,.,TRBJ1-5,.,CASSFLTVGNQPQHF,TGTGCCAGCAGTTTCCTGACAGTTGGCAATCAGCCCCAGCATTTT
TRBV5-5,.,TRBJ2-5,TRBD1,CASSLSAGGGETQYF,TGTGCCAGCAGCTTGAGCGCAGGGGGCGGAGAGACCCAGTACTTC
TRBV28,.,TRBJ2-5,TRBD1,CASSFRDRGQETQYF,TGTGCCAGCAGTTTCCGGGACAGGGGGCAAGAGACCCAGTACTTC
TRBV6-5,.,TRBJ2-7,.,CASSFGHNSYEQYF,TGTGCCAGCAGTTTCGGACATAATTCCTACGAGCAGTACTTC
TRBV5-4,once,TRBJ2-5,TRBD2,CASSSVVAGGYETQYF,TGTGCCAGCAGCTCCGTGGTAGCGGGAGGCTATGAGACCCAGTACTTC
TRBV6-5,.,TRBJ1-4,.,CASSYNRVGEKLFF,TGTGCCAGCAGTTACAACAGGGTCGGCGAAAAACTGTTTTTT
TRBV18,.,TRBJ2-3,.,CASSPSSTDTQYF,TGTGCCAGCTCACCTTCTAGCACAGATACGCAGTATTTT
TRBV11-2,.,TRBJ2-2,.,CAGSSTGELFF,TGTGCCGGAAGTAGTACCGGGGAGCTGTTTTTT
TRBV15,.,TRBJ2-5,.,CATSREPGYFRETQYF,TGTGCCACCAGCAGAGAACCAGGGTACTTTCGAGAGACCCAGTACTTC
TRBV2,.,TRBJ1-2,TRBD1,CASSERGQSNYGYTF,TGTGCCAGCTCTGAAAGGGGACAGTCTAACTATGGCTACACCTTC